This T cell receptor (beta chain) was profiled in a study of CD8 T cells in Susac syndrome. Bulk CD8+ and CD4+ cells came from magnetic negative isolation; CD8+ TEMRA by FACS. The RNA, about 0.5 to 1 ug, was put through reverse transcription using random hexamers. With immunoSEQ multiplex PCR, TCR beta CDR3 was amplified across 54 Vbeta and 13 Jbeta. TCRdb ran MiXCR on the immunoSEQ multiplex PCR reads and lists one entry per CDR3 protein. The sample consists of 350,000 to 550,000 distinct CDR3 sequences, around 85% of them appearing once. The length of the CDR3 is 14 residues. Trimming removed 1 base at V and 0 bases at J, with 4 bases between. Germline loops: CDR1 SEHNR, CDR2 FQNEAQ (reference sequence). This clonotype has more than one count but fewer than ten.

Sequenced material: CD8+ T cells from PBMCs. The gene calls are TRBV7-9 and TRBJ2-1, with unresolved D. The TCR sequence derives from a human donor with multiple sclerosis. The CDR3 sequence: CASSLVASYNEQFF. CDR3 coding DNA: TGTGCCAGCAGCTTAGTAGCCTCCTACAATGAGCAGTTCTTC.